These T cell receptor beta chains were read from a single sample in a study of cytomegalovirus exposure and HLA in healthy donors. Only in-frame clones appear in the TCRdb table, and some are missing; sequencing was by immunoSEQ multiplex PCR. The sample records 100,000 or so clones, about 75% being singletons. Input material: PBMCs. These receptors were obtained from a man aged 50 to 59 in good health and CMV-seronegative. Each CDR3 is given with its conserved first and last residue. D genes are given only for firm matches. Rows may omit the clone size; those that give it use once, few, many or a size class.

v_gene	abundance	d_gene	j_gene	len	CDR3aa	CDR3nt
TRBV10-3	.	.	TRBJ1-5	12	CAISDSDQPQHF	TGTGCCATCAGTGATAGCGATCAGCCCCAGCATTTT
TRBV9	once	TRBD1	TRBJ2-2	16	CASSKGQGVTGGELFF	TGTGCCAGCAGCAAAGGACAGGGGGTGACGGGCGGGGAGCTGTTTTTT
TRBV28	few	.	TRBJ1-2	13	CASSGESVYGYTF	TGTGCCAGCAGTGGGGAGAGTGTCTATGGCTACACCTTC
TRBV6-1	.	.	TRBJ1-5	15	CASSGERLKVQPQHF	TGTGCCAGCAGTGGGGAGAGGCTAAAGGTGCAGCCCCAGCATTTT
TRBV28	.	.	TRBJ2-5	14	CASSLPGVLETQYF	TGTGCCAGCAGTTTACCGGGAGTCCTAGAAACCCAGTACTTC
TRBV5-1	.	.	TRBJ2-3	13	CASTPQAPNTQYF	TGCGCCAGCACACCCCAGGCCCCAAATACGCAGTATTTT
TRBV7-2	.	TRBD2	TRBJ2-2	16	CASSQMRAGGGGELFF	TGTGCCAGCAGCCAGATGAGAGCGGGGGGAGGTGGGGAGCTGTTTTTT
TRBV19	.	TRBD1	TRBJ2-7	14	CASSVGTGTYEQYF	TGTGCCAGTAGTGTAGGGACAGGGACCTACGAGCAGTACTTC
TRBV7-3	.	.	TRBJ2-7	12	CASSSNSGEQYF	TGTGCCAGCAGCTCGAATAGCGGCGAGCAGTACTTC
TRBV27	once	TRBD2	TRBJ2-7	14	CASRRTSGAYEQYF	TGTGCCAGCAGGCGGACTAGCGGAGCTTACGAGCAGTACTTC
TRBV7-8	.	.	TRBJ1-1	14	CASSSRAGNTEAFF	TGTGCCAGCAGCTCTAGAGCGGGGAACACTGAAGCTTTCTTT
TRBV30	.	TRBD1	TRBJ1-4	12	CAWSVGDRELFF	TGTGCCTGGAGTGTTGGGGACAGGGAACTGTTTTTT
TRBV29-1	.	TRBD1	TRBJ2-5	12	CSVTGTGETQYF	TGCAGCGTTACCGGGACAGGAGAGACCCAGTACTTC
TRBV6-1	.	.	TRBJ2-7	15	CASSEERLGYREQYF	TGTGCCAGCAGTGAAGAACGTCTCGGGTATCGGGAGCAGTACTTC
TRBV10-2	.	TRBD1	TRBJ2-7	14	CASRGTGGSYEQYF	TGCGCCAGCAGGGGGACAGGGGGCTCCTACGAGCAGTACTTC
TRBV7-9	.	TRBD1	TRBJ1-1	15	CASSRPGTGDFEAFF	TGTGCCAGCAGCCGTCCCGGGACAGGGGATTTTGAAGCTTTCTTT
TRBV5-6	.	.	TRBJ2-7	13	CASSYLQGSEQYF	TGTGCCAGCAGCTATTTGCAGGGGAGCGAGCAGTACTTC
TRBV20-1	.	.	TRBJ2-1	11	CSAHAGGRSFF	TGCAGTGCCCACGCAGGAGGGCGGTCGTTCTTC
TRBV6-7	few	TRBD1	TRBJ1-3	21	CASTWPPSRQGLPGAGNTIYF	TGTGCCAGCACCTGGCCCCCGTCGAGACAGGGGTTGCCGGGGGCTGGAAACACCATATATTTT
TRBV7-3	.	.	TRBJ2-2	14	CASSPTVNTGELFF	TGTGCCAGCAGTCCAACAGTGAACACCGGGGAGCTGTTTTTT
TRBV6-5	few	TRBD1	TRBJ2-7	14	CASRDRDRGYEQYF	TGTGCCAGCAGGGACCGGGACAGGGGCTACGAGCAGTACTTC
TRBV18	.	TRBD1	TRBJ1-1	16	CASSTQPGTGGTEAFF	TGTGCCAGCTCAACACAACCCGGGACAGGGGGCACTGAAGCTTTCTTT
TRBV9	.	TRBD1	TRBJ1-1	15	CASSVDRGGATEAFF	TGTGCCAGCAGCGTAGATAGAGGGGGCGCGACTGAAGCTTTCTTT
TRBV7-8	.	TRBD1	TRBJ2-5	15	CASSLGTGGRETQYF	TGTGCCAGCAGCCTCGGGACAGGGGGCCGGGAGACCCAGTACTTC
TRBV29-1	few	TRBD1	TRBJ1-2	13	CSASTGEDYGYTF	TGCAGCGCTTCGACAGGGGAAGACTATGGCTACACCTTC
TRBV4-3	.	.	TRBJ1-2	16	CASSQEGSGANYGYTF	TGCGCCAGCAGCCAAGAAGGGTCAGGGGCGAACTATGGCTACACCTTC
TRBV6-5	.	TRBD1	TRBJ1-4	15	CASSIPGQPNEKLFF	TGTGCCAGCAGTATTCCGGGACAGCCAAATGAAAAACTGTTTTTT
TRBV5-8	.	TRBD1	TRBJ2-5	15	CASSKGTGGEETQYF	TGTGCCAGCAGCAAAGGGACAGGGGGCGAAGAGACCCAGTACTTC
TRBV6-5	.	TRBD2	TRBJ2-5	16	CASSYLAGGGRETQYF	TGTGCCAGCAGTTACCTAGCGGGAGGGGGAAGAGAGACCCAGTACTTC
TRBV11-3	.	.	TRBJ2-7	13	CASSLVGVAEQYF	TGTGCCAGCAGCTTAGTCGGGGTTGCCGAGCAGTACTTC
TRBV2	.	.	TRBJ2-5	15	CASSDERVVEETQYF	TGTGCCAGCAGTGACGAGCGGGTGGTGGAAGAGACCCAGTACTTC